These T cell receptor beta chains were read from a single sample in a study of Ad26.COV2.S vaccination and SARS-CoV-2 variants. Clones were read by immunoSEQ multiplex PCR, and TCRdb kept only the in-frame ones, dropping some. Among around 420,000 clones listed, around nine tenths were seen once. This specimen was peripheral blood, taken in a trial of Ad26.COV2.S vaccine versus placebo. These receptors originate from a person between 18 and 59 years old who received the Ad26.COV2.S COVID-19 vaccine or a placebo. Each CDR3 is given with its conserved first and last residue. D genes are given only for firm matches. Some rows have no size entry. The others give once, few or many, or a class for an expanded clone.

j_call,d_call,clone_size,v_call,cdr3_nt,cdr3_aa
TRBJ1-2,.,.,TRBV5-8,TGTGCCAGCAGCCCCTCCGAGGGCTACACCTTC,CASSPSEGYTF
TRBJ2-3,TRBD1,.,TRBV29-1,TGCAGCGTAGGACAGGGTGGCACAGATACGCAGTATTTT,CSVGQGGTDTQYF
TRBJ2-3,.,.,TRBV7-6,TGTGCCAGCAGCTTTAGCACAGATACGCAGTATTTT,CASSFSTDTQYF
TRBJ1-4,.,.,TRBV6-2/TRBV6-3,TGTGCCAGCAGTCGGGACGGTGAAAAACTGTTTTTT,CASSRDGEKLFF
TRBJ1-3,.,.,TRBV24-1,TGTGCCACCATCGGACCCGCGGCAGAACGGAGGAACACCATATATTTT,CATIGPAAERRNTIYF
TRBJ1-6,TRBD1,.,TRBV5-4,TGTGCCAGCAAGGAAAGGGGACAGGGCAATTCACCCCTCCACTTT,CASKERGQGNSPLHF
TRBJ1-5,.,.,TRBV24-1,TGTGCCACCAGTGATCCGGGGGGGGATAAGACCCAGCATTTT,CATSDPGGDKTQHF
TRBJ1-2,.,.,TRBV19,TGTGCCAGTAGTAAAGGACAGAGCTATGGCTACACCTTC,CASSKGQSYGYTF
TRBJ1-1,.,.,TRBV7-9,TGTGCCAGCCGGTATGGGAACACTGAAGCTTTCTTT,CASRYGNTEAFF
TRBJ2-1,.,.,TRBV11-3,TGTGCCAGCAGCTTAGATGGCAGAGAAGGGGTCAGAGGACATGAGCAGTTCTTC,CASSLDGREGVRGHEQFF
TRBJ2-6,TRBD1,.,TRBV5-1,TGCGCCAGCAGCTTGTTGACAGGGTCGGTCAACGTCCTGACTTTC,CASSLLTGSVNVLTF
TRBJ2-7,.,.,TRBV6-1,TGTGCCAGCAGTGAAGCTAATCCGGGGATCTCTTTGCAGTACTTC,CASSEANPGISLQYF
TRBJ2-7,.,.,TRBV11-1,TGTGCCAGCAGCTTAGTCGGAGGAGCGGCGTCCTACGAGCAGTACTTC,CASSLVGGAASYEQYF
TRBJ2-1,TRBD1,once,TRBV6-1,TGTGCCAGCAGGCGGACAGGAGACAATGAGCAGTTCTTC,CASRRTGDNEQFF
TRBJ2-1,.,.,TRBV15,TGTGCCACCAGCAGATTAGGGTCGGACTACAATGAGCAGTTCTTC,CATSRLGSDYNEQFF
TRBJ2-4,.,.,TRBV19,TGTGCCAGTAGTAGGCCTCTTGGGGGTCTAGCCAAAAACATTCAGTACTTC,CASSRPLGGLAKNIQYF
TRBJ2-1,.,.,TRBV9,TGTGCCAGCAGCCCCAGGAGTGTGGTTTTATTCAATGAGCAGTTCTTC,CASSPRSVVLFNEQFF
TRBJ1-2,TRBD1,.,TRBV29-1,TGCAGCGTTGAGGGTATGGGACAGGGGGCAAGTGGCTACACCTTC,CSVEGMGQGASGYTF
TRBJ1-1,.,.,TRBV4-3,TGCGCCAGCAGCCAGGGACGGTATATGAACACTGAAGCTTTCTTT,CASSQGRYMNTEAFF
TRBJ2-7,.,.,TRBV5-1,TGCGCCAGCAGCTTGGAGGGCAGTACCTACGAGCAGTACTTC,CASSLEGSTYEQYF
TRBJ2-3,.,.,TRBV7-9,TGTGCCAGCAGCTTAGATGGAACAGGGTGGGGAGATACGCAGTATTTT,CASSLDGTGWGDTQYF
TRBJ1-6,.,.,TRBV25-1,TGTGCCAGCAGTGGGCTCAGTCGTTTTTCACCCCTCCACTTT,CASSGLSRFSPLHF
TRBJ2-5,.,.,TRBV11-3,TGTGCCAGCAGCCGAGGGGTCCAAGAGACCCAGTACTTC,CASSRGVQETQYF
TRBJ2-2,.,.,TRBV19,TGTGCCAGTAGTAGACAGAACACCGGGGAGCTGTTTTTT,CASSRQNTGELFF
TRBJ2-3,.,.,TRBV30,TGTGCCCAGGGCGGGGAGCCAGATACGCAGTATTTT,CAQGGEPDTQYF
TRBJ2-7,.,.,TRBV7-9,TGTGCCAGCAGCCAGACAGGTTACGAGCAGTACTTC,CASSQTGYEQYF
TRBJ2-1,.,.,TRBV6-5,TGTGCCAGCAGTTACTCGGGGGCCTATCTGTACAATGAGCAGTTCTTC,CASSYSGAYLYNEQFF
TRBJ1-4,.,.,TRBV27,TGTGCCAGCACAACCTTAAAGAGTCCCCCAACTAATGAAAAACTGTTTTTT,CASTTLKSPPTNEKLFF
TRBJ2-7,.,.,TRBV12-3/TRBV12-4,TGTGCCAGCAGTTTTAACCCCTACGAGCAGTACTTC,CASSFNPYEQYF
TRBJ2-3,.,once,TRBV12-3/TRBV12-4,TGTGCCAGCAGTTTACTGGGTGATACGCAGTATTTT,CASSLLGDTQYF
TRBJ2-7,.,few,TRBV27,TGTGCCAGCAGTTTCTCTATACTCTCCTACGAGCAGTACTTC,CASSFSILSYEQYF
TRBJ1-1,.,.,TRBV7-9,TGTGCCAGCAGCTTAAGATTCGCTGACACCATTAACACTGAAGCTTTCTTT,CASSLRFADTINTEAFF
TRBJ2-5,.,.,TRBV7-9,TGTGCCAGCAGCTTCTCCGGCTCCCTGAAGACCCAGTACTTC,CASSFSGSLKTQYF
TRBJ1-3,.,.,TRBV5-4,TGTGCCAGCAGCCCTACAGGGGGAAACACCATATATTTT,CASSPTGGNTIYF
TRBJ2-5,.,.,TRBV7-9,TGTGCCAGCAGCTTATCTGGGGCCAACCAAGAGACCCAGTACTTC,CASSLSGANQETQYF
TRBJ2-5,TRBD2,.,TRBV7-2,TGTGCCAGCAGACCGGGACTAGGTACAGAGACCCAGTACTTC,CASRPGLGTETQYF
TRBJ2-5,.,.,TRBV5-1,TGCGCCAGCAGCTTGTGGGGTGCGGAAGAGACCCAGTACTTC,CASSLWGAEETQYF
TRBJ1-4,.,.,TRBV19,TGTGCCAGTGCCCGCCCGGCGCCTAATGAAAAACTGTTTTTT,CASARPAPNEKLFF
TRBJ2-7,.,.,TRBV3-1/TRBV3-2,TGTGCCAGCAGCCTTCCCAGCTCCTACGAGCAGTACTTC,CASSLPSSYEQYF
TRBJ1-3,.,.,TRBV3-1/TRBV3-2,TGTGCCAGCAGCCCCTCTGGAAACACCATATATTTT,CASSPSGNTIYF
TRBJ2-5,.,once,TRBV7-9,TGTGCCAGCAGCTTATTGGAGGCCCAAGAGACCCAGTACTTC,CASSLLEAQETQYF
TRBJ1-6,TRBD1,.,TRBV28,TGTGCCAGCAGAACAACCCGGACAGGGGATGGGAATTCACCCCTCCACTTT,CASRTTRTGDGNSPLHF
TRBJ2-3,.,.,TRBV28,TGTGCCAGCAGCACCCTAGGGGGGGCGACAGATACGCAGTATTTT,CASSTLGGATDTQYF
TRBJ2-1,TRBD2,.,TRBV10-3,TGTGCCATCAGGGCCGTCGAGCGGGGGGGAATTGAGCAGTTCTTC,CAIRAVERGGIEQFF
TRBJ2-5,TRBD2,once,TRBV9,TGTGCCAGCAGCGCGACTAGCGGGGATGTGGAGACCCAGTACTTC,CASSATSGDVETQYF
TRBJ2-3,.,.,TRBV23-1,TGCGCCAGCAGTCAATCTTCTTGGACACCCGGCACAGATACGCAGTATTTT,CASSQSSWTPGTDTQYF
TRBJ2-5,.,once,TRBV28,TGTGCCAGCGGCGGTCCGCGCGAGACCCAGTACTTC,CASGGPRETQYF
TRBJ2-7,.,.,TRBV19,TGTGCCACCATGGCAGGGGTCTCCTACGAGCAGTACTTC,CATMAGVSYEQYF
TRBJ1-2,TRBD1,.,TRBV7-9,TGTGCCAGCAGCTTCGGGACAGGGGACTATGGCTACACCTTC,CASSFGTGDYGYTF
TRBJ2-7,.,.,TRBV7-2,TGTGCCAGCAGTGTCAAGGGGGAGGCTTACGAGCAGTACTTC,CASSVKGEAYEQYF
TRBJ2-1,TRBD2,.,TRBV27,TGTGCCAGCAGTTTTGACCGGGCGGGGGGTTCCGGGAATGAGCAGTTCTTC,CASSFDRAGGSGNEQFF
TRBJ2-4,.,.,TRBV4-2,TGTGCCAGCAGCCAAGCCCATGGGAATTGGGCCACATTTCACATTCAGTACTTC,CASSQAHGNWATFHIQYF
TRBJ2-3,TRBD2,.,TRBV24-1,TGTGCCACCAGTGACCCAAAGCGGGGGGGGACAGATACGCAGTATTTT,CATSDPKRGGTDTQYF
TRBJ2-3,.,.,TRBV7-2,TGTGCCAGCAGCTGGGGAATCACAGATACGCAGTATTTT,CASSWGITDTQYF